The sequence of this TCR beta chain was determined in a study of T cells in Graves' hyperthyroidism and ophthalmopathy. Study results and limitations: Blood also contained most expanded thyroid clonotypes above 0.001.

CDR3 length equals 13 residues. Trimming removed 5 bases from V and 7 bases from J; junction bases left unmatched: 6. Germline V lookup: CDR1 MNHNS, CDR2 SASEGT. This clonotype was recorded at least ten times. What it binds is unknown. Graves' hyperthyroidism is called stable when ophthalmopathy does not progress within 18 months. Patients aged 18 to 65 had newly diagnosed hyperthyroidism lasting under 2 months. Each 10 ml fresh peripheral blood draw supplied the PBMCs. The CDR3 regions of TCR beta were amplified from RNA transcripts. The TCR CDR3 was amplified in a first-round RT-PCR using the HTBI primer set. Using its own MiXCR run on the multiplex PCR reads, TCRdb lists one record per CDR3 protein. The sample has roughly 570,000 distinct CDR3 sequences, 15% to 18% seen once.

The chain uses TRBV6-1 and TRBJ2-7; 9 bases align to TRBD1. Sequenced input: blood. The source is a woman in her thirties with Graves' hyperthyroidism. The CDR3 DNA reads as TGTGCCAGCAGTAAATCGGGACAGGGAGAGCAGTACTTC. Protein product: CASSKSGQGEQYF.